This paragraph reports one TCR beta chain. Its antigen is not known. The data were obtained in a study of T cell responses to AZD1222 COVID-19 vaccine. TCRdb's copy holds only in-frame clones and misses some; the assay was immunoSEQ multiplex PCR. The sample yields around 67,000 clones, 83% seen once. The CDR3 runs 15 residues. After removal of 7 bases from V and 4 bases from J, the junction contained 10 bases not matched to a gene. Germline-derived CDR1 and CDR2 are SGHDT and YYEEEE. Study-level findings and limits: Baseline seropositives among AZD1222 recipients totaled only six or seven. Every sample of the repertoires postdated the peak T cell response. Vaccine-associated CD4 TCRs spanned spike, dominant at 160-218 and 743-854.

This sample comprised peripheral blood, obtained 28 days after the second AZD1222 dose. The chain is built from TRBV5-6 and TRBJ1-4, with 7 bases that match TRBD1. The receptor comes from an adult who received the AZD1222 COVID-19 vaccine. CDR3: CASASTGHFNEKLFF. The CDR3 DNA is TGTGCCAGCGCCTCGACAGGGCATTTTAATGAAAAACTGTTTTTT.